The rows below give T cell receptor beta chains drawn from one sample of a study of shared clonotypes between healthy human individuals. Clones were read by immunoSEQ multiplex PCR, and TCRdb kept only the in-frame ones, dropping some. This sample carries hundreds of thousands of clones, about 76% of them seen once, and the ten largest clones take less than 15%. Sequenced material: PBMCs. Receptors were obtained from a woman aged 40 to 50 in good health. Some clones in this sample may be carry-over from other donors' samples. Each CDR3 is given with its conserved first and last residue. The D gene is left open where the match is weak. The size of a clone is reported for some rows only, either as once, few or many, or as a class for expanded clones.

CDR3 DNA: TGTGCCATCAGTGGAGGGGGCGGCTACGAGCAGTACTTC
CDR3 protein: CAISGGGGYEQYF
J gene: TRBJ2-7
CDR3 length: 13
clone size: -
V gene: TRBV10-3
D gene: TRBD1

CDR3 DNA: TGTGCCTGGAAGCCCCGGAACACTGAAGCTTTCTTT
CDR3 protein: CAWKPRNTEAFF
J gene: TRBJ1-1
CDR3 length: 12
clone size: -
V gene: TRBV30
D gene: -

CDR3 DNA: TGTGCCAGCAGACGTCAGGTCGATCAGCCCCAGCATTTT
CDR3 protein: CASRRQVDQPQHF
J gene: TRBJ1-5
CDR3 length: 13
clone size: once
V gene: TRBV2
D gene: -

CDR3 DNA: TGTGCCAGCAGTGTTCGGACAGGGCACTCCTACGAGCAGTACTTC
CDR3 protein: CASSVRTGHSYEQYF
J gene: TRBJ2-7
CDR3 length: 15
clone size: -
V gene: TRBV6-1
D gene: TRBD1

CDR3 DNA: TGTGCCAGCCTAGCGTACAATGAGCAGTTCTTC
CDR3 protein: CASLAYNEQFF
J gene: TRBJ2-1
CDR3 length: 11
clone size: -
V gene: TRBV28
D gene: -

CDR3 DNA: TGCGCCAGCAGCCCGCCTCGGGGGGAAGAGACCCAGTACTTC
CDR3 protein: CASSPPRGEETQYF
J gene: TRBJ2-5
CDR3 length: 14
clone size: -
V gene: TRBV5-1
D gene: TRBD2

CDR3 DNA: TGTGCCAGCAGCTTAGCGTTGGGTCCTGGAAACACCATATATTTT
CDR3 protein: CASSLALGPGNTIYF
J gene: TRBJ1-3
CDR3 length: 15
clone size: few
V gene: TRBV7-2
D gene: -

CDR3 DNA: TGCGCCAGCAGCCAACTAGCGGGAAGTTCCTACAATGAGCAGTTCTTC
CDR3 protein: CASSQLAGSSYNEQFF
J gene: TRBJ2-1
CDR3 length: 16
clone size: -
V gene: TRBV4-3
D gene: TRBD2

CDR3 DNA: TGTGCCAGCAGCCTCGAGGCGAGCTCCTACAATGAGCAGTTCTTC
CDR3 protein: CASSLEASSYNEQFF
J gene: TRBJ2-1
CDR3 length: 15
clone size: -
V gene: TRBV11-3
D gene: -

CDR3 DNA: TGTGCCAGCAGTCCTCACAATCGGGAGACCCAGTACTTC
CDR3 protein: CASSPHNRETQYF
J gene: TRBJ2-5
CDR3 length: 13
clone size: few
V gene: TRBV7-9
D gene: -

CDR3 DNA: TGTGCCAGCAGGCGTCTTAAGCGGACTGAAGCTTTCTTT
CDR3 protein: CASRRLKRTEAFF
J gene: TRBJ1-1
CDR3 length: 13
clone size: -
V gene: TRBV27
D gene: -

CDR3 DNA: TGTGCCATCAGTGAGTCCGTTGCTAGCGGGAGGGCCGGGCAGTTCTTC
CDR3 protein: CAISESVASGRAGQFF
J gene: TRBJ2-1
CDR3 length: 16
clone size: -
V gene: TRBV10-3
D gene: TRBD2

CDR3 DNA: TGTGCCAGCAGCCGGTCGGGGGAGAAACCCTTCTTT
CDR3 protein: CASSRSGEKPFF
J gene: TRBJ1-1
CDR3 length: 12
clone size: few
V gene: TRBV7-3
D gene: -

CDR3 DNA: TGTGCCAGCAGCCAATACCGGGACAGGGGGCGAGGTGAGCAGTTCTTC
CDR3 protein: CASSQYRDRGRGEQFF
J gene: TRBJ2-1
CDR3 length: 16
clone size: -
V gene: TRBV14
D gene: TRBD1

CDR3 DNA: TGTGCCAGCAGCTTAGCTCTCGCTGAAGCTTTCTTT
CDR3 protein: CASSLALAEAFF
J gene: TRBJ1-1
CDR3 length: 12
clone size: once
V gene: TRBV7-9
D gene: -

CDR3 DNA: TGTGCCAGCAGCCAAACCTACGAGCAGTACTTC
CDR3 protein: CASSQTYEQYF
J gene: TRBJ2-7
CDR3 length: 11
clone size: -
V gene: TRBV14
D gene: -

CDR3 DNA: TGTGCCAGCAGTGAGGCTAGCGGGGGCCCCAATGAGCAGTTCTTC
CDR3 protein: CASSEASGGPNEQFF
J gene: TRBJ2-1
CDR3 length: 15
clone size: many
V gene: TRBV6-4
D gene: TRBD2

CDR3 DNA: TGTGCCAGCAGCTTCTATAGGGTGAACACTGAAGCTTTCTTT
CDR3 protein: CASSFYRVNTEAFF
J gene: TRBJ1-1
CDR3 length: 14
clone size: -
V gene: TRBV5-4
D gene: -

CDR3 DNA: TGTGCCAGCTCACCATCCAGTGCCAAGGGCCAGCATTTT
CDR3 protein: CASSPSSAKGQHF
J gene: TRBJ1-5
CDR3 length: 13
clone size: -
V gene: TRBV18
D gene: -

CDR3 DNA: TGCGCCAGCAGCTTGCTAGGGGGCGTCACTGAAGCTTTCTTT
CDR3 protein: CASSLLGGVTEAFF
J gene: TRBJ1-1
CDR3 length: 14
clone size: -
V gene: TRBV5-1
D gene: TRBD1

CDR3 DNA: TGTGCCAGCAGTCAGGCCGGGACCGCTAAAGGCTACACCTTC
CDR3 protein: CASSQAGTAKGYTF
J gene: TRBJ1-2
CDR3 length: 14
clone size: few
V gene: TRBV28
D gene: -

CDR3 DNA: TGTGCCAGCAGCCTTAGCGGGCCAGGGGCGGAGACCCAGTACTTC
CDR3 protein: CASSLSGPGAETQYF
J gene: TRBJ2-5
CDR3 length: 15
clone size: -
V gene: TRBV6-5
D gene: -

CDR3 DNA: TGTGCCAGCAGTAGACAGGGGGCGAGGAACACCATATATTTT
CDR3 protein: CASSRQGARNTIYF
J gene: TRBJ1-3
CDR3 length: 14
clone size: few
V gene: TRBV27
D gene: TRBD1

CDR3 DNA: TGTGCCTGGAGCGCTACGCGAGAAAGGGAGACCCAGTACTTC
CDR3 protein: CAWSATRERETQYF
J gene: TRBJ2-5
CDR3 length: 14
clone size: few
V gene: TRBV30
D gene: -

CDR3 DNA: TGCGCCAGCAGCCAACGGGGGCCAGGTTATAACTATGGCTACACCTTC
CDR3 protein: CASSQRGPGYNYGYTF
J gene: TRBJ1-2
CDR3 length: 16
clone size: -
V gene: TRBV4-3
D gene: -

CDR3 DNA: TGTGCCAGCAGAACACCTTCCTACGAGCAGTACTTC
CDR3 protein: CASRTPSYEQYF
J gene: TRBJ2-7
CDR3 length: 12
clone size: few
V gene: TRBV6-1
D gene: -

CDR3 DNA: TGTGCCAGCAGCTTTACAGGGGGCAATCGCTACGAGCAGTACTTC
CDR3 protein: CASSFTGGNRYEQYF
J gene: TRBJ2-7
CDR3 length: 15
clone size: -
V gene: TRBV5-4
D gene: TRBD1

CDR3 DNA: TGTGCCAGCAGAAAAACAGGGACCGATACGCAGTATTTT
CDR3 protein: CASRKTGTDTQYF
J gene: TRBJ2-3
CDR3 length: 13
clone size: -
V gene: TRBV27
D gene: -

CDR3 DNA: TGTGCCAGCAGCTCCGGAGCGGTCACAGATACGCAGTATTTT
CDR3 protein: CASSSGAVTDTQYF
J gene: TRBJ2-3
CDR3 length: 14
clone size: -
V gene: TRBV6-5
D gene: -